This T cell receptor (beta chain) emerged from a study of cytomegalovirus exposure and HLA in healthy donors. Study context: Later analysis reported that the 120 validation repertoires shared the platform of the approximately 670 first-cohort repertoires. Study-level findings and limits: Reports indicated that the classifier achieved high specificity and sensitivity in diagnosing cytomegalovirus status. The tendency of first-cohort TCR clusters to co-occur in the roughly 130 validation repertoires emerged from a later analysis. In vitro assays verified that a few CMV-associated chains recognized CMV antigens specifically.

The data were produced by immunoSEQ multiplex PCR, yet TCRdb's version contains in-frame clones alone and is incomplete. The top ten hold less than 7% of the sample, which has under 250,000 clones, around four fifths seen once. This CDR3 spans 13 amino acids. Germline V lookup: CDR1 MDHEN, CDR2 SYDVKM. Trimming cost V 7 bases and J 9 bases; bases outside gene matches: 9. This clone was observed a few times. The antigen remains undetermined. Sequencing used PBMCs. This clonotype was sampled from a woman between 18 and 30 years old in good health and CMV-seronegative. V gene TRBV28 combines with J gene TRBJ1-5; TRBD1 matches 7 bases. The CDR3 nucleotides are TGTGCCAGCACCTTGGGGGCAGGGGGGCCCCAGCATTTT. Translating it yields CASTLGAGGPQHF.